These T cell receptor beta chains were read from a single sample in a study of blood T cell repertoires in COVID-19. Sequenced by immunoSEQ multiplex PCR; TCRdb stores in-frame clones only, minus some. This repertoire shows under 60,000 clones, 75% to 80% found once; its top ten account for 20%. The sequenced sample consisted of peripheral blood. The source is a human donor with active or convalescent COVID-19. The donor label of this sample is uncertain. CDR3s leave out the opening cysteine and the closing phenylalanine or tryptophan.

TRBV12-5	ASASDGTSNEQF
TRBV28	ASRNDRGGYEKLF
TRBV18	ASSPRQGGSYEQY
TRBV29-1	SPSGAF
TRBV24-1	ATSDTGTGSNQPQH
TRBV4-2	ASSQDWQGGRTPLH
TRBV30	AWRLLGSTEAF
TRBV4-1	ASSQGGSRSHEQF
TRBV30	AWSVSGRPRRGGQY
TRBV7-3	ASSPRGTPGETQY
TRBV21-1	ASSKDVGRDTEAF
TRBV11-3	ASSLVPGGSTDTQY
TRBV4-1	ASSQDPPTSGTYNEQF
TRBV6-6	ASSSSRLTMPFSGNTIY
TRBV29-1	SVEGGIGDEQF
TRBV7-2	ASSFPLTSGTGDEQF
TRBV3-1/TRBV3-2	ASSETGMNTEAF
TRBV14	ASSLNGRVRTGELF
TRBV7-3	ASSVMASGRSSDEQF
TRBV2	ASSEEQPNTEPGTQY
TRBV29-1	SARPTGNTGELF
TRBV7-3	ASSSRQGRDTQY
TRBV7-9	ASSSGRGGYNQPQH
TRBV7-3	ASSYDRTYNEQF
TRBV3-1/TRBV3-2	ASSQPWDSSYNEQF
TRBV12-3/TRBV12-4	ASSRDIGYGYT
TRBV25-1	ASSASGANVLT
TRBV28	ASRASDRADSPLH
TRBV5-5	ASSLSRQGYNEQF
TRBV5-1	ASRVAVQETQY
TRBV6-5	ATGDNYEQY
TRBV6-6	ASSTTGSYGYT
TRBV6-1	ASSGLTGYSNQPQH
TRBV20-1	SASRTGDIQY
TRBV11-2	ASSSPGQGLGVYFHEQY
TRBV7-3	ASSLAPNTEAF
TRBV30	AWSRVQGQPQH
TRBV27	ASSPIWDRGGAKNIQY
TRBV4-1	ASSPGVYYEQY
TRBV24-1	ATSAQINQPQH
TRBV11-3	ASSRDRGYYNEQF
TRBV19	ASSPRGLAKYEQY
TRBV28	ASSTPANEKLF
TRBV27	ASSWGGRDSGANVLT
TRBV3-1/TRBV3-2	ASSQKAGANYGYT
TRBV11-2	ASTQSTDTQY
TRBV5-1	ASSPRGLAGEETDTQY
TRBV7-8	ASSSTTGREKLF
TRBV5-1	ASSHTGASSGNTIY
TRBV11-2	ASSSWGQGPDTQY
TRBV5-8	ASSSGQGARWETQY
TRBV6-5	ASSRNPETEAF
TRBV11-2	ASSFRQDMNTEAF
TRBV6-4	ASSWDRGTGELF